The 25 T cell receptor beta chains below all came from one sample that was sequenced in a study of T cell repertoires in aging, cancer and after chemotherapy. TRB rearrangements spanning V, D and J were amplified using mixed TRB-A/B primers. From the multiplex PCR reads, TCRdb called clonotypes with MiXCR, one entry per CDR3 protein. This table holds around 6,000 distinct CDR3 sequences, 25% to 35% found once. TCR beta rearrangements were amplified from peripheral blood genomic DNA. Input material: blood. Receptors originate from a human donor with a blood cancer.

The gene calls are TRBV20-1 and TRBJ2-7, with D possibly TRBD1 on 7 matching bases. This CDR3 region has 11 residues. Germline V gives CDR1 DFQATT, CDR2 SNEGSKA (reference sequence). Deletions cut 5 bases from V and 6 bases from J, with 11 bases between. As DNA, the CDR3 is TGCAGTGCTTACAGGGGAGGCGAGCAGTACTTC. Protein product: CSAYRGGEQYF.

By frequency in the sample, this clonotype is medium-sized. The CDR3: CASRADGHNEQFF. CDR3 sequence (DNA): TGTGCCAGTCGGGCCGACGGACACAATGAGCAGTTCTTC. The chain employs TRBV19 and TRBJ2-1; D call uncertain. The ends were cut back, 8 bases at V and 5 bases at J, with 13 bases in the middle. The germline CDR1 and CDR2 sequences are LNHDA and SQIVND (reference sequence). There are 13 residues in the CDR3. Looking up the rest from reference TRBV19 and TRBJ2-1 gives the full variable domain: DGGITQSPKYLFRKEGQNVTLSCEQNLNHDAMYWYRQDPGQGLRLIYYSQIVNDFQKGDIAEGYSVSREKKESFPLTVTSAQKNPTAFYLCASRADGHNEQFFGPGTRLTVL.

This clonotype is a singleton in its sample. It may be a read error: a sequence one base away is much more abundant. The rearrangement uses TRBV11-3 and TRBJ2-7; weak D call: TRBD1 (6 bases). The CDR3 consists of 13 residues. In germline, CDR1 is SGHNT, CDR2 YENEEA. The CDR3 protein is CASSGRGTYKQYF. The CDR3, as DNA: TGTGCCAGCAGCGGCAGGGGAACCTACAAGCAGTACTTC.

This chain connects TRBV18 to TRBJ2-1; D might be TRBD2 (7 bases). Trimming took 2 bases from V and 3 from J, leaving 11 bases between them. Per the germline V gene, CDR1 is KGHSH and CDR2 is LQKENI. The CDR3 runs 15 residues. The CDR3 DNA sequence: TGTGCCAGCTCACCAAGGGGGGGGGTCTACAATGAGCAGTTCTTC. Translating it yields CASSPRGGVYNEQFF. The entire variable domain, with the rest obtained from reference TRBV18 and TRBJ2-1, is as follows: NAGVMQNPRHLVRRRGQEARLRCSPMKGHSHVYWYRQLPEEGLKFMVYLQKENIIDESGMPKERFSAEFPKEGPSILRIQQVVRGDSAAYFCASSPRGGVYNEQFFGPGTRLTVL.

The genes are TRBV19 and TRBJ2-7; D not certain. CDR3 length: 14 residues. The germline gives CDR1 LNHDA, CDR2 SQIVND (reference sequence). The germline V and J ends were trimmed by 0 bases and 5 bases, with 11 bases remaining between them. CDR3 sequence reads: CASSIEKGVHEQYF. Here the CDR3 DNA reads TGTGCCAGTAGTATAGAGAAAGGCGTCCACGAGCAGTACTTC.

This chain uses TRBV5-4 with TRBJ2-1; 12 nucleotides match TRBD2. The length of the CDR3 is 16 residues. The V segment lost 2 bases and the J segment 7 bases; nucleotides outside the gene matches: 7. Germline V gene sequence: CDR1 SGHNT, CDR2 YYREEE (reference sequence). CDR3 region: CASSFSLTSGSNEQFF. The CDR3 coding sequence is TGTGCCAGCAGCTTCTCTCTGACTAGCGGGAGTAATGAGCAGTTCTTC. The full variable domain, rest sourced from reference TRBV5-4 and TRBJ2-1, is ETGVTQSPTHLIKTRGQQVTLRCSSQSGHNTVSWYQQALGQGPQFIFQYYREEENGRGNFPPRFSGLQFPNYSSELNVNALELDDSALYLCASSFSLTSGSNEQFFGPGTRLTVL.

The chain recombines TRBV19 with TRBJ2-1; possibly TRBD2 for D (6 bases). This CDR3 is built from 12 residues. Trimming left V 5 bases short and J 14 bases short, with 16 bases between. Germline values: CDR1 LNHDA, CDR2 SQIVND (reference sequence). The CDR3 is CASSPWGGREFF. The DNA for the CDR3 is TGTGCCAGTAGTCCGTGGGGAGGAAGAGAGTTCTTC. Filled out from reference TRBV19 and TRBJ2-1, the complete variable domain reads DGGITQSPKYLFRKEGQNVTLSCEQNLNHDAMYWYRQDPGQGLRLIYYSQIVNDFQKGDIAEGYSVSREKKESFPLTVTSAQKNPTAFYLCASSPWGGREFFGPGTRLTVL.

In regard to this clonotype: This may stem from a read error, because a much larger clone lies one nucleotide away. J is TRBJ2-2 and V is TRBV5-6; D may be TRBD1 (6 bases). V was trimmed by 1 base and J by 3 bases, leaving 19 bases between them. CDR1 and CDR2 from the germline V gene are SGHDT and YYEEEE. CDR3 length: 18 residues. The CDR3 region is CASSLRYRVTRYTGELFF. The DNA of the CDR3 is TGTGCCAGCAGCTTGAGGTACAGGGTTACTCGTTACACCGGGGAGCTGTTTTTT. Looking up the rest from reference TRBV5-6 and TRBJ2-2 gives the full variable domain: DAGVTQSPTHLIKTRGQQVTLRCSPKSGHDTVSWYQQALGQGPQFIFQYYEEEERQRGNFPDRFSGHQFPNYSSELNVNALLLGDSALYLCASSLRYRVTRYTGELFFGEGSRLTVL.

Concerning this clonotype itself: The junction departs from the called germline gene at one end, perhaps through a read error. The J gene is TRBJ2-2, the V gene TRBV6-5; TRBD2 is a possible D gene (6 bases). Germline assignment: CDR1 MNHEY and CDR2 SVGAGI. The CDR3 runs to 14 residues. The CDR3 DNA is TGTGCCAGCAGGGCGGGACTCAACACCAGGGAGCTGTTTTTT. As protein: CASRAGLNTRELFF.

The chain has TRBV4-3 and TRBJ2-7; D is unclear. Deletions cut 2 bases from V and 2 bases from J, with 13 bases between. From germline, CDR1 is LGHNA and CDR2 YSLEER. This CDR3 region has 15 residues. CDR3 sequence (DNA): TGCGCCAGCAGCCAAACCTCAGACACTACCTACGAGCAGTACTTC. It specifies CASSQTSDTTYEQYF.

CDR3 protein: CASSVTGGGSNQPQHF. CDR3 DNA: TGTGCCAGCAGCGTGACAGGGGGCGGTAGCAATCAGCCCCAGCATTTT. The rearrangement joins TRBV5-4 to TRBJ1-5; 10 bases align to TRBD1. The CDR3 length is 16 residues. Looked up from germline, CDR1 is SGHNT and CDR2 is YYREEE (reference sequence). Trimming took 4 bases from V and 0 from J; bases not matched to a gene: 4.

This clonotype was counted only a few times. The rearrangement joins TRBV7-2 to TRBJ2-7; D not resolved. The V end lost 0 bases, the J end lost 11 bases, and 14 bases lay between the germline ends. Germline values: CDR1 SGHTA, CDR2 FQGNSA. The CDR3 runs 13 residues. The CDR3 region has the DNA TGTGCCAGCAGCTTAGCGGACCAGAGGCCTAAGTACTTC. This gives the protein CASSLADQRPKYF.

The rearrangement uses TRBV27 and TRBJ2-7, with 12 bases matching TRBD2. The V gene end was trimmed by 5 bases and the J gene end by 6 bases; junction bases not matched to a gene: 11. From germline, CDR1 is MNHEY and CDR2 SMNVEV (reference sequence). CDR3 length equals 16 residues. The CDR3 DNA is TGTGCCAGCAGTCAAGGACTAGCGGGGACAAGGTCCGAGCAGTACTTC. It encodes CASSQGLAGTRSEQYF.

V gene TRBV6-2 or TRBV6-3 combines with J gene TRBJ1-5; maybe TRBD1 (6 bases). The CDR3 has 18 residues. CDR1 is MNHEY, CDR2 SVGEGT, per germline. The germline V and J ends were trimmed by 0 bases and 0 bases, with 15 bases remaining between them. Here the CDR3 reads CASSYSDRILYSNQPQHF. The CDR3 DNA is TGTGCCAGCAGTTACTCCGACAGGATTCTATATAGCAATCAGCCCCAGCATTTT.

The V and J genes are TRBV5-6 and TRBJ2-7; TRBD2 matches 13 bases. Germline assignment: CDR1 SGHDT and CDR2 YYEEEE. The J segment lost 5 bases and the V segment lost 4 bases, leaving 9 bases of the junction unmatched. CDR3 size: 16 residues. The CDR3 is CASSPGLAGYIHEQYF. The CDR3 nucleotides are TGTGCCAGCAGCCCGGGACTAGCGGGATATATTCACGAGCAGTACTTC.

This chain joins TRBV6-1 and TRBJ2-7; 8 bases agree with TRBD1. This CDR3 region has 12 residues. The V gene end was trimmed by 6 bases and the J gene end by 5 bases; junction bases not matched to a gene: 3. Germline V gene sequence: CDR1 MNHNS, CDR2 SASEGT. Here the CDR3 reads CASRDRVDEQYF. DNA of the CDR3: TGTGCCAGCAGGGACAGGGTGGACGAGCAGTACTTC.

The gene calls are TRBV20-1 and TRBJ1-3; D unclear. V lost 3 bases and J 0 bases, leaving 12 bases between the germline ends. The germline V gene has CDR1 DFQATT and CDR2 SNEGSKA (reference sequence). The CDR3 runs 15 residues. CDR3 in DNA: TGCAGTGCTAGCCCGGACCTGAGCTCTGGAAACACCATATATTTT. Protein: CSASPDLSSGNTIYF.

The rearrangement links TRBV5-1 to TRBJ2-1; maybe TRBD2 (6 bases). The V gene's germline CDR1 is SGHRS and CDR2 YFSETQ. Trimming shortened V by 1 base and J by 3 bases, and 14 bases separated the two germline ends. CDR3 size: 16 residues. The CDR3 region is CASSLSGSGYYNEQFF. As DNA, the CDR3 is TGCGCCAGCAGCTTGTCCGGGAGCGGTTACTACAATGAGCAGTTCTTC.

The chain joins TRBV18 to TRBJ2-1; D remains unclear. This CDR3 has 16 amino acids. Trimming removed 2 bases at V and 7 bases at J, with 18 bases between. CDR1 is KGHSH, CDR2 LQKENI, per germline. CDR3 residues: CASSPRERLRNNEQFF. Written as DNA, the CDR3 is TGTGCCAGCTCACCAAGGGAACGTCTACGGAATAATGAGCAGTTCTTC.

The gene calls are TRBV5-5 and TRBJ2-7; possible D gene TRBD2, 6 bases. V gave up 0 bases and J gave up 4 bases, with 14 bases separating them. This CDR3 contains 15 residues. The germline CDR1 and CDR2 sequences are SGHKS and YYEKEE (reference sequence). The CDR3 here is CASSLAPRGEYEQYF. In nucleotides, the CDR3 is TGTGCCAGCAGCTTGGCCCCGCGGGGCGAGTACGAGCAGTACTTC.

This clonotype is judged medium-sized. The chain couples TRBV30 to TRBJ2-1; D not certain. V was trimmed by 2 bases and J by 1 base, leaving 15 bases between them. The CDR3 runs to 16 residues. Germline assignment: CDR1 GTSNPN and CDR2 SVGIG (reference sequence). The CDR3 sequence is CAWSKTAFVSYNEQFF. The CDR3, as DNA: TGTGCCTGGAGTAAGACGGCGTTCGTATCCTACAATGAGCAGTTCTTC. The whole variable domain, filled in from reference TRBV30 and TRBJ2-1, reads SQTIHQWPATLVQPVGSPLSLECTVEGTSNPNLYWYRQAAGRGLQLLFYSVGIGQISSEVPQNLSASRPQDRQFILSSKKLLLSDSGFYLCAWSKTAFVSYNEQFFGPGTRLTVL.

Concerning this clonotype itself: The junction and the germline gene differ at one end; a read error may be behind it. The CDR3 DNA is TGTGCCAGAAGCTCACCGGGACATCCCTCGGATACGCAGTATTTT. It encodes CARSSPGHPSDTQYF. The chain is built from TRBV7-9 and TRBJ2-3; tentative D call: TRBD1 (6 bases). The CDR3 length is 15 residues. Germline CDR1 reads SEHNR; CDR2 reads FQNEAQ (reference sequence).

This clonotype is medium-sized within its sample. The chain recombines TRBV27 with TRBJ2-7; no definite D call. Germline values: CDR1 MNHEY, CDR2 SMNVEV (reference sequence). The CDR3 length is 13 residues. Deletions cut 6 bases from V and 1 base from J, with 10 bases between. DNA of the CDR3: TGTGCCAGCAGGATATTAGGGTCCTACGAGCAGTACTTC. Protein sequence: CASRILGSYEQYF.

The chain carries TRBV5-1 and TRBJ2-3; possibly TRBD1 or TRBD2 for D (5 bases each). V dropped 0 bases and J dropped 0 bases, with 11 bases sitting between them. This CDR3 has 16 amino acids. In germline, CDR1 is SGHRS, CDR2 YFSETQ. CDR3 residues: CASSLAIGASTDTQYF. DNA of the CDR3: TGCGCCAGCAGCTTGGCCATCGGGGCAAGCACAGATACGCAGTATTTT.

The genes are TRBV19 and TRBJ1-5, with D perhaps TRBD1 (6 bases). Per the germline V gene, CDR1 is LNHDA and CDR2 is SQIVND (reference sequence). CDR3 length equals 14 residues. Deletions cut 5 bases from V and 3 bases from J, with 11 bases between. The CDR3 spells CASSGRDNNQPQHF. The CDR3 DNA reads TGTGCCAGTAGTGGGCGGGACAACAATCAGCCCCAGCATTTT.